These T cell receptor beta chains were read from a single sample in a study of T cell clonotyping in hematopoietic cell transplantation. Sequenced by immunoSEQ multiplex PCR; TCRdb stores in-frame clones only, minus some. The sample includes over 10,000 clones, about 80% of them seen just once. Sequencing used PBMCs, obtained 100 days after allogeneic stem cell transplant. Source of these receptors: a female patient aged 40 to 55 who had an allogeneic stem cell transplant from a related donor, so T cells may come from the graft donor. Some clones in this sample may be carry-over from other donors' samples. Both conserved end residues are trimmed from each CDR3. The order of the fields is V gene, J gene, clone size, CDR3 protein. A row's size may be missing; if present it is once, few, many or a size class.

V gene: TRBV7-9
J gene: TRBJ2-3
clone size: -
CDR3 protein: ASTGWTTDTQY

V gene: TRBV30
J gene: TRBJ1-1
clone size: -
CDR3 protein: AWSVPRNTEAF

V gene: TRBV27
J gene: TRBJ2-6
clone size: -
CDR3 protein: ASSLRAGANVLT

V gene: TRBV4-1
J gene: TRBJ2-2
clone size: -
CDR3 protein: ASSQDTTGSGELF

V gene: TRBV5-6
J gene: TRBJ1-5
clone size: once
CDR3 protein: ASSVYRVGWSNQPQH

V gene: TRBV5-1
J gene: TRBJ1-2
clone size: -
CDR3 protein: ASSLDGQGAYGYT

V gene: TRBV4-3
J gene: TRBJ2-3
clone size: -
CDR3 protein: ASSQGKGLASTDTQY

V gene: TRBV29-1
J gene: TRBJ1-2
clone size: -
CDR3 protein: SVSPDRDGYT

V gene: TRBV27
J gene: TRBJ2-5
clone size: once
CDR3 protein: ATSVGAPVGTQY

V gene: TRBV6-1
J gene: TRBJ1-5
clone size: -
CDR3 protein: ASSVGRNWAQPQH

V gene: TRBV5-6
J gene: TRBJ2-1
clone size: -
CDR3 protein: ASSFGNPLSQF

V gene: TRBV7-8
J gene: TRBJ1-1
clone size: -
CDR3 protein: ASSLMTRGTEAF

V gene: TRBV29-1
J gene: TRBJ2-7
clone size: -
CDR3 protein: SVGTETLYEQY

V gene: TRBV9
J gene: TRBJ1-6
clone size: -
CDR3 protein: ASNSGQGNSPLH

V gene: TRBV20-1
J gene: TRBJ2-7
clone size: -
CDR3 protein: SAPRGREQY

V gene: TRBV6-6
J gene: TRBJ2-2
clone size: few
CDR3 protein: ASSYSGPSGGELF

V gene: TRBV4-2
J gene: TRBJ2-5
clone size: once
CDR3 protein: ASSQGSGSKEETQY

V gene: TRBV19
J gene: TRBJ1-3
clone size: -
CDR3 protein: ASSMGGDGPGNTIY

V gene: TRBV11-1
J gene: TRBJ2-7
clone size: -
CDR3 protein: ASSLEASGSYEQY

V gene: TRBV7-2
J gene: TRBJ2-7
clone size: -
CDR3 protein: ATAWDRSYEQY

V gene: TRBV30
J gene: TRBJ1-4
clone size: -
CDR3 protein: AWSTRRGREEKLF

V gene: TRBV30
J gene: TRBJ1-5
clone size: -
CDR3 protein: AWSVDGDQPQH

V gene: TRBV30
J gene: TRBJ1-1
clone size: -
CDR3 protein: AWSTAGKAF

V gene: TRBV19
J gene: TRBJ1-4
clone size: -
CDR3 protein: ASSTGPNEKLF

V gene: TRBV6-5
J gene: TRBJ1-5
clone size: -
CDR3 protein: ASSYGRNQPQH

V gene: TRBV7-8
J gene: TRBJ2-5
clone size: -
CDR3 protein: ASSLVSQNQETQY

V gene: TRBV25-1
J gene: TRBJ1-2
clone size: -
CDR3 protein: ASSEAGTLDCT